Presented here are 3 T cell receptor beta chains from one specimen sequenced in a study of shared clonotypes between healthy human individuals. Profiling relied on immunoSEQ multiplex PCR, and the TCRdb table lists in-frame clones only, not all of them. The sample has over a million clones; about 75% are singletons. The sequenced material came from memory CD4+ T cells sorted from blood. Subset denoted: CD45RA-negative fraction. The source is a man aged 18 to 29 in good health.

The chain uses TRBV6-5 and TRBJ2-5, with 7 bases fitting TRBD1. The CDR3 runs 14 residues. V was pared by 2 bases and J by 3 bases, with 3 bases of the junction left unmatched. Per germline, CDR1 MNHEY and CDR2 SVGAGI. CDR3 amino acids: CASSYTTGKETQYF. In DNA form, the CDR3 reads TGTGCCAGCAGTTACACGACAGGGAAAGAGACCCAGTACTTC.

The J gene is TRBJ2-2, the V gene TRBV5-1; the match to TRBD1 covers 8 bases. CDR1 is SGHRS and CDR2 is YFSETQ in the germline V gene. V lost 8 bases and J lost 4; bases outside the gene matches: 10. The CDR3 runs to 15 residues. The CDR3 sequence: CASSATGQATGELFF. The DNA for the CDR3 is TGCGCCAGTTCAGCTACGGGACAGGCCACCGGGGAGCTGTTTTTT.

The chain links TRBV7-2 to TRBJ1-6; the match to TRBD1 covers 7 bases. V lost 1 base to trimming and J lost 10 bases; unmatched junction nucleotides: 13. The CDR3 covers 17 residues. Germline V lookup: CDR1 SGHTA, CDR2 FQGNSA. In DNA form, the CDR3 reads TGTGCCAGCAGCTTAGTCTCCGGACAGGTGGGGGTGTCACCCCTCCACTTT. Amino acid sequence: CASSLVSGQVGVSPLHF.